The clone carrying this T cell receptor (beta chain) appeared a few times. What it binds is not known. The data stem from a study of cytomegalovirus exposure and HLA in healthy donors. General observations from the study: A classifier reportedly called cytomegalovirus status with high sensitivity and specificity.

The study ran its PCR with 60 Vbeta and 13 Jbeta primers. The table came from immunoSEQ multiplex PCR; TCRdb's copy has only in-frame clones and leaves some out. This table holds about 150,000 clones, less than 10% found once. The germline gives CDR1 LGHNA, CDR2 YSLEER. This CDR3 has 15 residues. Unmatched junction bases numbered 10, after V lost 4 bases and J lost 7 bases. V gene TRBV4-3 combines with J gene TRBJ1-2, with 9 bases lining up with TRBD1. The receptor was derived from a male donor in good health and CMV-seronegative. The sequencing sample was made of PBMCs. The CDR3 bases are TGCGCCAGCAGCCTAGGGACAGGGCCCTCCTCTGGCTACACCTTC. It is translated as CASSLGTGPSSGYTF.